This TCR beta chain was sequenced for a study of OX40 agonist ivuxolimab in advanced cancers. Study-wide results and limits: CD8+ T cells were the subset that, on average, had more expanded clones than CD4+. Normalized expansion of T-cell clones was also low for some nonresponders.

With regard to this clone: Its antigen is currently unknown.

Here immunoSEQ multiplex PCR was the method, and the copy in TCRdb shows in-frame clones only, minus some. Here the sample spans about 84,000 clones, 89% being singletons. Germline values: CDR1 SGHVS, CDR2 FQNEAQ. This CDR3 has 14 amino acids. The germline V and J ends were trimmed by 2 bases and 3 bases, with 10 bases remaining between them. The receptor's source is an adult with an advanced solid tumor such as melanoma, head and neck, liver or kidney cancer. The sequences come from CD4+ or CD8+ T cells sorted from blood, collected in a trial of the OX40 agonist ivuxolimab. The V call is TRBV7-8, the J call TRBJ2-5, with TRBD2 as a possible D gene (5 bases). The CDR3 loop is CASSLRRTEETQYF. In nucleotides, the CDR3 is TGTGCCAGCAGCTTACGGCGGACTGAAGAGACCCAGTACTTC.